This TCR beta chain was observed in a study of T-cell reconstitution after alpha-beta-depleted transplantation in children. Unique molecular identifiers were used in preparing the TCRbeta library. TCRdb re-called the PCR reads with MiXCR, one entry per CDR3 protein. Of over 450,000 distinct CDR3 sequences listed, 10% to 13% are singletons. CDR1 and CDR2 from the germline V gene are SQVTM and ANQGSEA. The ends lost 1 base at V and 0 bases at J; junction bases unmatched: 14. The CDR3 spans 18 residues. This clonotype was detected ten times or more. What it recognizes is unknown. Study-wide results and limits: Most T-cell counts and diversity one year after the transplant came from T cells that were newly produced. As was reported, about two months after transplant, alpha-beta T cells came from several hundred expanded graft clones. Day-60 TCRbeta diversity that was high in some patients was derived from surviving recipient T cells and thymic progenitors.

This sequence originates from a child between 2 and 9 years old with inherited bone marrow failure, due to receive a stem cell transplant. The material sequenced was PBMCs, taken before TCRalphabeta/CD19-depleted stem cell transplant. The genes are TRBV29-1 and TRBJ1-2; 7 nucleotides line up with TRBD1. CDR3 region: CSVEGSLQGIYPNYGYTF. In DNA, the CDR3 is TGCAGCGTTGAAGGTAGCTTACAGGGGATCTATCCTAACTATGGCTACACCTTC.